Given below is one T cell receptor beta chain in context. Antigen unknown. The data were taken from a study of cytomegalovirus exposure and HLA in healthy donors. Study conclusions and caveats: When a later analysis compared HLA-associated TCR beta chains with equally common others, the HLA-associated chains turned out to be more clonally expanded and to have lower generation probabilities. High sensitivity and specificity were reportedly achieved when the classifier diagnosed cytomegalovirus status.

The PCR made use of 60 Vbeta and 13 Jbeta primers. Profiled with immunoSEQ multiplex PCR; TCRdb holds only in-frame clones, not every one. The data contain tens of thousands of clones, around 70% of them seen just once; the ten biggest clones take up 8.5% to 14%. Sequenced: PBMCs. The receptor's source is a middle-aged woman in good health and CMV-seropositive.

The CDR3 is CASELAGGETQYF. The CDR3 nucleotides read TGTGCCAGCGAATTAGCGGGAGGAGAGACCCAGTACTTC. This chain connects TRBV11-1 to TRBJ2-5; TRBD2 agrees at 10 bases. The CDR3 has 13 residues. The trim removed 8 bases at V and 4 bases at J, leaving 4 bases unmatched. Germline loops: CDR1 SGHAT, CDR2 FQDESV (reference sequence).